What follows are 27 T cell receptor beta chains derived from one specimen sequenced in a study of T cell responses to AZD1222 COVID-19 vaccine (dated by TCRdb to the early 2020s). Explained via the paper, the time point label denotes: about 28 days (+/-7) after the second vaccine dose. The receptor library was made with the immunoSEQ multiplex PCR assay. The clones in this table, taken by TCRdb from immuneACCESS, are in-frame only. Not every clone is retained; where verified, under half of the shortfall comes from an unresolved V gene, and the cause of the rest is unknown. Across this sample there are about 140,000 clones, with approximately 92% seen only once. The top ten clones comprise about 3.8% of the sample. Sample: peripheral blood, taken 28 days after the second AZD1222 dose. Source of these receptors: an adult who received the AZD1222 COVID-19 vaccine.

This chain uses TRBV18 with TRBJ1-1, with TRBD1 matching 9 bases. V trimming: 1 base; J trimming: 5 bases; junction bases outside the gene matches: 5. The CDR3 has 15 amino acids. Germline V CDR1 and CDR2: KGHSH, LQKENI. For the CDR3, the DNA is TGTGCCAGCTCACCACGGGACAGGGCCTTGACTGAAGCTTTCTTT. It codes for CASSPRDRALTEAFF.

This chain links TRBV3-1 (or the pseudogene TRBV3-2) with TRBJ2-1, with 13 bases fitting TRBD2. CDR1 and CDR2 (germline): LGHDT, YNNKEL (reference sequence). The CDR3 is 15 residues long. V was pared by 4 bases and J by 9 bases, with 6 bases of the junction left unmatched. Here the CDR3 reads CASSPGLAGVIEQFF. The DNA of the CDR3 is TGTGCCAGCAGCCCTGGACTAGCGGGAGTAATTGAGCAGTTCTTC.

This clone has only one observation. The rearrangement uses TRBV10-3 and TRBJ2-1, with D possibly matching TRBD2 (6 bases). Deletions cut 4 bases from V and 6 bases from J, with 13 bases between. Germline V gene data show CDR1 as ENHRY and CDR2 as SYGVKD. The CDR3 sequence is 14 residues long. As DNA, the CDR3 is TGTGCCATCAGTGGGGACTCTGATTTCAATGAGCAGTTCTTC. Translated, it gives CAISGDSDFNEQFF.

The genes are TRBV3-1 (or the pseudogene TRBV3-2) and TRBJ2-2; D perhaps matches TRBD1 (5 bases). Trimming removed 0 bases from V and 5 bases from J, with 7 bases in between. The germline CDR1 and CDR2 sequences are LGHDT and YNNKEL (reference sequence). The CDR3 has 14 residues. The CDR3 spells CASSQDRETGELFF. In nucleotides, the CDR3 is TGTGCCAGCAGCCAAGACAGGGAAACCGGGGAGCTGTTTTTT.

CDR3 in DNA: TGTGCTAGTGGTTTGAACACGGGTTACAATGAGCAGTTCTTC. It specifies CASGLNTGYNEQFF. The chain has TRBV12-5 and TRBJ2-1, with D hard to call. The CDR3 is 14 amino acids. Trimming removed 2 bases from V and 4 bases from J, with 9 bases in between. The germline V gene has CDR1 LGHNT and CDR2 FRNRAP.

The V call is TRBV6-5, the J call TRBJ2-7; the D call may be TRBD1 or TRBD2 (5 bases each). The ends were cut back, 4 bases at V and 0 bases at J, with 10 bases in the middle. CDR3 length: 14 amino acids. Looked up from germline, CDR1 is MNHEY and CDR2 is SVGAGI. CDR3 nucleotide sequence: TGTGCCAGCAGTTCAGGGCGGGTCTCCTACGAGCAGTACTTC. It is translated as CASSSGRVSYEQYF.

This sequence joins TRBV24-1 and TRBJ2-3; 10 bases match TRBD2. The germline V gene encodes CDR1 KGHDR and CDR2 SFDVKD. V shed 3 bases, J shed 4 bases, and the junction held 0 bases outside the gene matches. The length of the CDR3 is 14 residues. The CDR3: CATSDSGRADTQYF. In DNA, the CDR3 is TGTGCCACCAGTGATAGCGGGAGGGCAGATACGCAGTATTTT.

The chain couples TRBV15 to TRBJ2-7; D is unclear. The length of the CDR3 is 13 residues. V gave up 1 base and J gave up 1 base, with 5 bases separating them. Germline V lookup: CDR1 LNHNV, CDR2 YYDKDF (reference sequence). CDR3 protein: CATSRGNSYEQYF. CDR3 nucleotide sequence: TGTGCCACCAGCAGAGGGAATTCCTACGAGCAGTACTTC.

J is TRBJ1-1 and V is TRBV5-1, with D maybe TRBD1 (5 bases). V lost 7 bases to trimming and J lost 1 base, with 14 bases between them. CDR1 is SGHRS, CDR2 YFSETQ, per germline. The CDR3 has 14 residues. Written as DNA, the CDR3 is TGCGCCAGCCAAGGGTATGGGGCGAACACTGAAGCTTTCTTT. It encodes CASQGYGANTEAFF.

This clone was counted once. The chain recombines TRBV7-3 with TRBJ1-3; D may be TRBD1 (5 bases). The V gene's germline CDR1 is SGHTA and CDR2 FQGTGA. The V end lost 0 bases, the J end lost 0 bases, and 9 bases lay between the germline ends. The CDR3 runs to 16 residues. The CDR3 DNA sequence: TGTGCCAGCAGCTTAACGGGACCGAACTCTGGAAACACCATATATTTT. Protein: CASSLTGPNSGNTIYF.

CDR3 region: CSVDRGYTEAFF. The CDR3 DNA sequence: TGCAGCGTAGACAGGGGGTACACTGAAGCTTTCTTT. J is TRBJ1-1 and V is TRBV29-1; 9 nucleotides agree with TRBD1. Looked up from germline, CDR1 is SQVTM and CDR2 is ANQGSEA. CDR3 size: 12 residues. Trimming cost V 6 bases and J 3 bases; bases outside gene matches: 2.

V and J are TRBV19 and TRBJ2-1, with 8 bases matching TRBD2. V was clipped by 3 bases and J by 8 bases; unmatched bases: 3. Germline lookup yields CDR1 LNHDA and CDR2 SQIVND (reference sequence). This CDR3 has 13 residues. In DNA, the CDR3 is TGTGCCAGTAGTATTAGCGGGAATGATGAGCAGTTCTTC. Translating it yields CASSISGNDEQFF.

This clone was seen just once. The rearrangement links TRBV20-1 to TRBJ1-1, with 8 nucleotides matching TRBD1. Germline V gene lookup returns CDR1 DFQATT and CDR2 SNEGSKA (reference sequence). With 6 bases clipped from V and 6 bases from J, the junction kept 3 bases outside the gene matches. The CDR3 has 11 amino acids. This CDR3 is CSATGDAEAFF. As DNA, the CDR3 is TGCAGTGCGACAGGGGACGCTGAAGCTTTCTTT.

The V call is TRBV7-3, the J call TRBJ2-1; 11 bases match TRBD2. V shed 4 bases and J 4 bases; nucleotides not matched to a gene: 3. Germline-derived CDR1 and CDR2 are SGHTA and FQGTGA. This CDR3 has 15 amino acids. The CDR3 DNA reads as TGTGCCAGCAGCTCGGGACTAGCGGATTACAATGAGCAGTTCTTC. This sequence encodes CASSSGLADYNEQFF.

The V gene is TRBV19, the J gene TRBJ2-4; tentative D call: TRBD1 (6 bases). V lost 6 bases and J lost 11, with 20 bases in between. The CDR3 has 14 residues. Germline V CDR1 and CDR2: LNHDA, SQIVND (reference sequence). CDR3 nucleotide sequence: TGTGCCAGTAGCCCGCAGGGGCGAGCCTCTTTTCAGTACTTC. This translates into CASSPQGRASFQYF.

The rearrangement uses TRBV28 and TRBJ2-1; 7 nucleotides align to TRBD2. The J segment lost 12 bases and the V segment lost 4 bases, leaving 6 bases of the junction unmatched. This CDR3 has 12 amino acids. The germline gives CDR1 MDHEN, CDR2 SYDVKM. For the CDR3, the DNA is TGTGCCAGCAGTTCGGGAGGCTCGGTGCAGTTCTTC. Its protein is CASSSGGSVQFF.

The genes are TRBV7-2 and TRBJ2-1, with 9 bases aligning to TRBD1. The CDR3 sequence is 16 residues long. Looked up from germline, CDR1 is SGHTA and CDR2 is FQGNSA. Trimming took 1 base from V and 6 from J; bases not matched to a gene: 7. The CDR3 coding sequence is TGTGCCAGCAGCTTAGGGGGACAGGGAAAGCGCAATGAGCAGTTCTTC. Protein product: CASSLGGQGKRNEQFF.

This sequence joins TRBV6-5 and TRBJ1-6; D not certain. This CDR3 is 13 amino acids long. V lost 2 bases to trimming and J lost 6 bases, with 5 bases between them. CDR1 and CDR2 (germline): MNHEY, SVGAGI. The CDR3 region is CASSYEGNSPLHF. CDR3 sequence (DNA): TGTGCCAGCAGTTACGAGGGTAATTCACCCCTCCACTTT.

The rearrangement uses TRBV5-1 and TRBJ1-6; D call uncertain. The ends were cut back, 4 bases at V and 5 bases at J, with 16 bases in the middle. This CDR3 spans 16 amino acids. Germline-derived CDR1 and CDR2 are SGHRS and YFSETQ. The CDR3 here is CASSRDIGKNNSPLHF. Here the CDR3 DNA reads TGCGCCAGCAGCCGTGATATCGGGAAGAATAATTCACCCCTCCACTTT.

The chain couples TRBV6-5 to TRBJ2-7, with D uncertain. Germline CDR1 is MNHEY and CDR2 is SVGAGI. Trimming pared 0 bases from V and 3 bases from J, leaving 15 bases between. CDR3 length: 16 residues. The CDR3 sequence: CASSYSNPAILYEQYF. DNA of the CDR3: TGTGCCAGCAGTTACTCGAATCCAGCAATCCTCTACGAGCAGTACTTC.

V is TRBV5-4 and J is TRBJ2-7; D could derive from TRBD1 or TRBD2 (5 bases each). CDR1 SGHNT and CDR2 YYREEE come from the germline V gene (reference sequence). The V gene lost 4 bases and the J gene lost 0 bases, with 14 bases spanning the gap. This CDR3 has 15 residues. CDR3 sequence (DNA): TGTGCCAGCAGCAGAGGGACCTTCTCCTCCTACGAGCAGTACTTC. Translated, it gives CASSRGTFSSYEQYF.

The genes are TRBV5-4 and TRBJ1-6; 9 nucleotides match TRBD1. Germline CDR1 and CDR2: SGHNT and YYREEE (reference sequence). With 4 bases clipped from V and 8 bases from J, the junction kept 7 bases outside the gene matches. The CDR3 has 15 amino acids. The CDR3 loop reads CASSPEGQGYSPLHF. The CDR3 region has the DNA TGTGCCAGCAGCCCCGAGGGACAGGGATATTCACCCCTCCACTTT.

Here the CDR3 DNA reads TGTGCCAGCAGTTTTCCTGGGCTTGGCTACACCTTC. This translates into CASSFPGLGYTF. The chain links TRBV12-3 or TRBV12-4 to TRBJ1-2; D ambiguous. V was cut by 3 bases and J by 7 bases, with 9 bases left in between. The CDR3 sequence is 12 residues long.

This chain connects TRBV11-2 to TRBJ1-1, with D perhaps matching TRBD1 (6 bases). CDR3 size: 17 residues. The germline V gene has CDR1 SGHAT and CDR2 FQNNGV. The V and J ends lost 2 bases and 0 bases respectively, with 16 bases between them. The CDR3 spells CASSLKTGSSLNTEAFF. CDR3 DNA: TGTGCCAGCAGCTTAAAGACAGGTAGTAGTTTGAACACTGAAGCTTTCTTT.

This chain connects TRBV24-1 to TRBJ1-1, with a weak D call TRBD1 (5 bases). The V and J ends lost 4 bases and 6 bases respectively, with 11 bases between them. The CDR3 loop spans 13 amino acids. Germline V gene data show CDR1 as KGHDR and CDR2 as SFDVKD. Written as DNA, the CDR3 is TGTGCCACCAGTGAGGGGGGGGTCGCTGAAGCTTTCTTT. Amino acids: CATSEGGVAEAFF.

This chain uses TRBV6-5 with TRBJ1-2; D unclear. V was shortened by 5 bases and J by 5 bases, with 12 bases between the two germline ends. The CDR3 is 13 residues long. Germline V gene data show CDR1 as MNHEY and CDR2 as SVGAGI. CDR3 coding DNA: TGTGCCAGCAGTAACCCGGCCCTTTATGGCTACACCTTC. Protein sequence: CASSNPALYGYTF.

V usage is TRBV24-1 and J usage is TRBJ1-1; 8 bases are a match to TRBD1. V gave up 2 bases and J gave up 9 bases; unmatched junction bases: 4. The CDR3 extends over 13 amino acids. Per the germline V gene, CDR1 is KGHDR and CDR2 is SFDVKD. DNA of the CDR3: TGTGCCACCAGTGATTCCGACAGGGGTAAAGCTTTCTTT. Translation: CATSDSDRGKAFF.